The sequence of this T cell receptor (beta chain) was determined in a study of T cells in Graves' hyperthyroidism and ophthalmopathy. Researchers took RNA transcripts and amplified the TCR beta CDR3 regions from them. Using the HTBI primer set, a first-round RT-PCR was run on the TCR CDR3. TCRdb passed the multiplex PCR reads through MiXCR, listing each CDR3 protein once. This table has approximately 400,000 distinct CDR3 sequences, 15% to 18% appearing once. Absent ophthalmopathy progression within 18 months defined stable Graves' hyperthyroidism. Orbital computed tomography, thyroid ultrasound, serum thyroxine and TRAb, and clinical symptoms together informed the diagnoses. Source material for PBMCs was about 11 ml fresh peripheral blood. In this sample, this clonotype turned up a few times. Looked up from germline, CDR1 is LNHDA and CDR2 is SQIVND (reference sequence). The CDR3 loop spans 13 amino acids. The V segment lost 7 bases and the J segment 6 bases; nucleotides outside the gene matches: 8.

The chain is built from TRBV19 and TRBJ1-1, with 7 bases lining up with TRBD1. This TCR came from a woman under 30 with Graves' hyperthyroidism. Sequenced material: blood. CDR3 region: CASTKDRVAEAFF. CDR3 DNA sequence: TGTGCCAGTACCAAAGACAGGGTAGCTGAAGCTTTCTTT.